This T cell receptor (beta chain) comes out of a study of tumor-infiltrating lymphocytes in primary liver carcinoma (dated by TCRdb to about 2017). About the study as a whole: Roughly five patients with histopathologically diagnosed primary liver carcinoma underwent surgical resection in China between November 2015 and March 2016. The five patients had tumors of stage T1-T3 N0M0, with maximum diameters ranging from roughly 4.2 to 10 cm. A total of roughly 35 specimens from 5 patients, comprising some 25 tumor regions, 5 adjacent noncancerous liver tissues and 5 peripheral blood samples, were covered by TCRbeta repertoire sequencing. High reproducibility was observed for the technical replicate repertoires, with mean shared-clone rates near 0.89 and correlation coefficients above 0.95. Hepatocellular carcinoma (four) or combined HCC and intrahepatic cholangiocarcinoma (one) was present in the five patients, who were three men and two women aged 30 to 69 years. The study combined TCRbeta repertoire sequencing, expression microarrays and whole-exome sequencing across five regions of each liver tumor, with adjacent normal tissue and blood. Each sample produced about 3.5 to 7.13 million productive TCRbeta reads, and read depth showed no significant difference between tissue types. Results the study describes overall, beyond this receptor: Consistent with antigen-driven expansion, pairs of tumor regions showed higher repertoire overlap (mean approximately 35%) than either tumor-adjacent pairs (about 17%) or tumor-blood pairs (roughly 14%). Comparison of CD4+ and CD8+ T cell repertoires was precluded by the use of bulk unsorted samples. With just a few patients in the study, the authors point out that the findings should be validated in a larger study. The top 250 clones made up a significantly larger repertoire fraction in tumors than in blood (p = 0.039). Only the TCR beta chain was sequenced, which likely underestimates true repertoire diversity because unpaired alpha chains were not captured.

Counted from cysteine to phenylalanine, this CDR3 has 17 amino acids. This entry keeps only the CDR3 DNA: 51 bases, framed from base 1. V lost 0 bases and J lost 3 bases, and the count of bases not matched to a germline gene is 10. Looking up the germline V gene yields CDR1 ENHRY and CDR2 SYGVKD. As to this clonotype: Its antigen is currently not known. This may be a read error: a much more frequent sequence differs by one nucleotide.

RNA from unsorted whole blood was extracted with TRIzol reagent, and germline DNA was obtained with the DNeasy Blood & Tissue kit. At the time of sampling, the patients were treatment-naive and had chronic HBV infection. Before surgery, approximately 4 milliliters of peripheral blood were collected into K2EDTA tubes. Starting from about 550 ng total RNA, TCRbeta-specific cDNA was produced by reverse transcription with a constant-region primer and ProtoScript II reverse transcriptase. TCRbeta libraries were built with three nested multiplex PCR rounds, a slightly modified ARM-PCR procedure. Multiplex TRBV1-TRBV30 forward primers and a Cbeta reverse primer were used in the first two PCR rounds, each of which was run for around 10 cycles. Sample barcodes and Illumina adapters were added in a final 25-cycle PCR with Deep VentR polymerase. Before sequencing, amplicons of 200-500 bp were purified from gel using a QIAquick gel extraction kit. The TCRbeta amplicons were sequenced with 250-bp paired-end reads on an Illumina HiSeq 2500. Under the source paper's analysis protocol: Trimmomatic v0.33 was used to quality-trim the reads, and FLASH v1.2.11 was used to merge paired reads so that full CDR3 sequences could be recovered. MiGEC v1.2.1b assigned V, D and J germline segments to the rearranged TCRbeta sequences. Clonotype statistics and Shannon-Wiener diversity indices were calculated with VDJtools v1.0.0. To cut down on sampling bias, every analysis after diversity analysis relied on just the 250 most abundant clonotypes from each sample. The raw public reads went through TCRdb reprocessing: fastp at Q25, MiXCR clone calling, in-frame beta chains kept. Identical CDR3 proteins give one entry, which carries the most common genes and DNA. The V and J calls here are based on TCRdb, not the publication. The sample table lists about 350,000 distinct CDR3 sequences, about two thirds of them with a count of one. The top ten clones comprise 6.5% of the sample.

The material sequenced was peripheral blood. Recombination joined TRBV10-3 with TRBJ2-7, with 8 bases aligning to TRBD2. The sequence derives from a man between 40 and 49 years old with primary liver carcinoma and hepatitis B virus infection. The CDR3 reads CAISESGPAGAYYEQYF. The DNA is TGTGCCATCAGTGAGTCCGGACCAGCGGGAGCGTACTACGAGCAGTACTTC.